This TCR beta chain was sequenced in a study of TIL therapy for anti-PD-1-resistant metastatic lung cancer. Described time point: pre-treatment sample, taken before nivolumab and TIL therapy. Sequencing used immunoSEQ v3. Libraries were prepared by immunoSEQ multiplex PCR; TCRdb keeps only in-frame clonotypes and omits some of them. The sample consists of 50,000 to 70,000 clones, 80% to 90% of them appearing once. The CDR3 sequence is 15 residues long. Germline values: CDR1 MNHNS, CDR2 SASEGT. V lost 0 bases to trimming and J lost 1 base, with 8 bases between them. This clonotype originated in a person aged 25 to 79 with non-small cell lung cancer. This sequence joins TRBV6-1 and TRBJ2-3; D might be TRBD2 (6 bases). The sequencing used blood, collected at baseline. As DNA, the CDR3 is TGTGCCAGCAGTGAAGCCGGGGGTGGCACAGATACGCAGTATTTT. Protein: CASSEAGGGTDTQYF.